Listed here are 6 T cell receptor beta chains from one sample, sequenced in a study of CDR3 diversity in severe acne. Each CDR3 protein gets one entry after TCRdb re-called the PCR reads with MiXCR. The sample records approximately 97,000 distinct CDR3 sequences, roughly half being singletons. The sequenced sample consisted of blood. The receptor set was obtained from a male donor with acne.

This clonotype has only a few counts. This sequence joins TRBV4-2 and TRBJ2-6; TRBD2 agrees at 9 bases. This CDR3 spans 17 amino acids. Losses at the gene ends were 4 bases for V and 2 bases for J; bases not matched to a gene: 6. The V gene's germline CDR1 is LGHNA and CDR2 YNFKEQ. CDR3 in DNA: TGTGCCAGCAGCCCGAGAGTAGCGGGAGCTGGGGCCAACGTCCTGACTTTC. This codes for CASSPRVAGAGANVLTF.

J is TRBJ1-3 and V is TRBV29-1; D unclear. The CDR3 consists of 14 residues. The germline CDR1 and CDR2 sequences are SQVTM and ANQGSEA. The V end was cut by 3 bases, the J end by 0 bases, with 9 bases between. The CDR3 coding sequence is TGCAGCGTTGAGGGCGGTAACTCTGGAAACACCATATATTTT. This translates into CSVEGGNSGNTIYF. The full variable domain, its missing parts supplied by reference TRBV29-1 and TRBJ1-3, is SAVISQKPSRDICQRGTSLTIQCQVDSQVTMMFWYRQQPGQSLTLIATANQGSEATYESGFVIDKFPISRPNLTFSTLTVSNMSPEDSSIYLCSVEGGNSGNTIYFGEGSWLTVV.

With respect to this clonotype: The junction does not match germline at one end; this may be a read error. J is TRBJ2-1 and V is TRBV5-8; possibly TRBD1 for D (6 bases). Germline-derived CDR1 and CDR2 are SGHTS and YDEGEE. CDR3 size: 16 residues. CDR3 bases: TGTGCCAGCAGCCCGGCGACAGGAGCCTCCTACAATGAGCAGCTCTTC. Amino acid sequence: CASSPATGASYNEQLF.

This clonotype was found once. CDR3 sequence reads: CASWGLAGAYGNEQFF. For the CDR3, the DNA is TGTGCCAGCTGGGGACTAGCGGGAGCTTATGGCAATGAGCAGTTCTTC. The gene calls are TRBV2 and TRBJ2-1, with 14 bases lining up with TRBD2. V lost 8 bases, J lost 6 bases, and 9 bases stayed unmatched. The CDR3 has 16 residues. The germline V gene encodes CDR1 SNHLY and CDR2 FYNNEI.

The sample holds many counts of this clonotype. The chain links TRBV20-1 to TRBJ2-5; 9 bases agree with TRBD2. The ends lost 4 bases at V and 4 bases at J; junction bases unmatched: 13. The CDR3 is 16 residues long. Germline CDR1 and CDR2: DFQATT and SNEGSKA (reference sequence). The CDR3 coding sequence is TGCAGTGCTAACCTGTTTAGCGGGGGAGATAGAGAGACCCAGTACTTC. It translates to CSANLFSGGDRETQYF.

This clonotype was recorded many times. The chain joins TRBV4-1 to TRBJ2-1, with D unclear. Germline V gives CDR1 MGHRA, CDR2 YSYEKL. The CDR3 has 13 amino acids. Trimming removed 4 bases from V and 9 bases from J, with 13 bases in between. CDR3 residues: CASSLIPPAEQFF. CDR3 DNA: TGCGCCAGCAGCCTCATCCCCCCCGCTGAGCAGTTCTTC.